This TCR beta chain derives from a study of identical twins (dated by TCRdb to 2016 to 2018). For context, the study as a whole: TCR alpha and beta repertoires from monozygotic twins, unrelated adults of various ages and cord blood were deep-sequenced to test whether fetal clonotypes persist. To rule out contamination, replicate twin experiments were performed at different times with different library preparation protocols. The full study reports these points: Fewer insertions were carried by abundant cord blood beta clonotypes, a similar but weaker trend appeared in young adult naive repertoires, and no such trend appeared in memory repertoires. Compared with coincidental sharing between unrelated individuals, out-of-frame TCR alpha sequences shared between twins showed an excess of sequences with low generation probability. Invariant T cells such as MAIT and iNKT could partly confound zero-insertion analyses, although diverse VJ usage argued against such confounding for most clonotypes. Recombination models systematically underestimated out-of-frame TCR alpha sharing in monozygotic twins but agreed with sharing between unrelated individuals. Because the same donors could not be followed over many years, the conclusions relied on cross-sectional statistical analysis. The excess sharing between twins in beta out-of-frame sequences was weaker because fewer shared sequences reduced the signal-to-noise ratio.

Preparation of the library involved 5' RACE. Sequencing took place on an Illumina HiSeq 2000. A universal primer binding site was introduced by template switching, and a unique molecular identifier was present in the final cDNA, enabling accurate counting of TCR cDNA molecules. First-strand cDNA for TCR alpha and beta chains was synthesized from specific primers in the conserved constant-segment region. To control for contamination, every cDNA library carried two barcodes: a SMART-Mk sample barcode plus Illumina barcodes. TruSeq adapter sequences along with Illumina sample barcodes were introduced in two successive PCR steps. Sequencing of the TCR alpha and beta cDNA libraries was done on the Illumina HiSeq platform using custom primers. The authors processed their data as follows. Unique molecular identifiers were extracted from raw reads with MiGEC, and CDR3 positions were determined with MiXCR. Recombination models were inferred per individual with the repgenHMM and IGoR tools using an EM algorithm. Shared clonotypes were analyzed with the tcR package in R, and sharing was normalized by the product of cloneset sizes. Out-of-frame nonproductive sequences were analyzed to study raw recombination free of thymic and clonal selection effects. Clones were called with MiXCR by TCRdb after fastp trimmed the public reads at Q25, and only in-frame beta chains were retained. A single entry per CDR3 protein holds the most common genes and DNA from its merged rows. What appears here as the V and J calls and clone size reflects TCRdb's work, not the paper's. Present in this sample are about 700,000 distinct CDR3 sequences, 6% to 6.5% of which were seen just once. Together, the top ten hold roughly 1.8% of the sample.

Only healthy Caucasian donors were included. Three unrelated non-twin adults were additionally sequenced: a male aged 18 to 30, a male aged 50 to 59 and a female aged 50 to 59. Using Miltenyi CD45RO+ enrichment and human naive T-cell isolation kits, memory (CD45RO+) and naive T cells were isolated from PBMC. Inclusive of the bounding cysteine and phenylalanine, the CDR3 is 13 residues long. CDR3 DNA only is kept here, 39 bases in frame from base 1. The germline V gene (reference sequence) provides CDR1 SEHNR and CDR2 FQNEAQ. V is shortened by 4 bases, J by 11 bases, and the region joining them spans 17 bases. This clonotype was counted a few times. Its cognate antigen has yet to be identified. Base qualities are not at hand, and no much larger clone is one base apart.

The rearrangement joined TRBV7-9 to TRBJ1-1, with TRBD1 tentatively as D gene (5 bases match). The sequence was collected from a man aged 18 to 30 in good health. The specimen was naive T cells sorted from blood. Reading the label with the study, this specimen's cell subset or site is: cells isolated with a human naive T-cell isolation kit. The CDR3 has the sequence CASSSPAGTLAFF. In nucleotides, the sequence is TGTGCCAGCAGCTCACCAGCCGGGACTCTGGCTTTCTTT.